Listed below are T cell receptor beta chains from one sample, sequenced in a study of blood T cell repertoires in COVID-19. Profiling relied on immunoSEQ multiplex PCR, and the TCRdb table lists in-frame clones only, not all of them. The sample includes 110,000 to 150,000 clones, approximately 80% of them seen just once. Material for sequencing was peripheral blood. The receptor set was obtained from a human donor in a cohort sampled during active COVID-19. The CDR3 runs from the conserved cysteine through the conserved F or W. The D gene is left open where the match is weak. Where a row states a size, it is once, few, many or the class of an expanded clone; other rows omit it.

d_call: -; clone_size: -; j_call: TRBJ1-4; v_call: TRBV6-8; cdr3_nt: TGTGCCAGCAGTTACCCCTCGGGGACATCAACTAATGAAAAACTGTTTTTT; cdr3_aa: CASSYPSGTSTNEKLFF
d_call: TRBD2; clone_size: -; j_call: TRBJ2-1; v_call: TRBV9; cdr3_nt: TGTGCCAGCAGCGTAGGCCTAGCGGGGGAGCAGTTCTTC; cdr3_aa: CASSVGLAGEQFF
d_call: TRBD2; clone_size: once; j_call: TRBJ2-3; v_call: TRBV10-3; cdr3_nt: TGTGCCATCGGAACGGGACTAGCTGGTACAGATACGCAGTATTTT; cdr3_aa: CAIGTGLAGTDTQYF
d_call: -; clone_size: few; j_call: TRBJ2-2; v_call: TRBV7-3; cdr3_nt: TGTGCCAGCAGCCCCAAGAACACCGGGGAGCTGTTTTTT; cdr3_aa: CASSPKNTGELFF
d_call: -; clone_size: -; j_call: TRBJ1-1; v_call: TRBV13; cdr3_nt: TGTGCCAGCAGCTCCCGGGATCACGACACTGAAGCTTTCTTT; cdr3_aa: CASSSRDHDTEAFF
d_call: -; clone_size: -; j_call: TRBJ1-6; v_call: TRBV12-3/TRBV12-4; cdr3_nt: TGTGCAACCCGGGGGGGATATAATTCACCCCTCCACTTT; cdr3_aa: CATRGGYNSPLHF
d_call: -; clone_size: -; j_call: TRBJ2-1; v_call: TRBV12-5; cdr3_nt: TGTGCTAGTGGCTCGACCCAGGGGAATGAGCAGTTCTTC; cdr3_aa: CASGSTQGNEQFF
d_call: TRBD1; clone_size: -; j_call: TRBJ2-2; v_call: TRBV5-1; cdr3_nt: TGCGCCAGCAGCCCGCGGCCAGGGGGCAACACCGGGGAGCTGTTTTTT; cdr3_aa: CASSPRPGGNTGELFF
d_call: -; clone_size: few; j_call: TRBJ1-1; v_call: TRBV2; cdr3_nt: TGTGCCAGCTCCAGGGGTTTTAACACTGAAGCTTTCTTT; cdr3_aa: CASSRGFNTEAFF
d_call: TRBD1; clone_size: -; j_call: TRBJ2-7; v_call: TRBV5-1; cdr3_nt: TGCGCCAGCAGCTTCCGGGACAGGTTAGACGAGCAGTACTTC; cdr3_aa: CASSFRDRLDEQYF
d_call: -; clone_size: few; j_call: TRBJ2-2; v_call: TRBV28; cdr3_nt: TGTGCCAGCAGTCCTACGACTGGAATGGGGGAGCTGTTTTTT; cdr3_aa: CASSPTTGMGELFF
d_call: TRBD2; clone_size: -; j_call: TRBJ2-1; v_call: TRBV12-5; cdr3_nt: TGTGCTAGTGGAGCGGGGCTAGCGGGAGCGATCTCCTACAATGAGCAGTTCTTC; cdr3_aa: CASGAGLAGAISYNEQFF
d_call: TRBD2; clone_size: -; j_call: TRBJ2-5; v_call: TRBV7-2; cdr3_nt: TGTGCCAGCAGCTTGCAGACTAGCCTTCAAGAGACCCAGTACTTC; cdr3_aa: CASSLQTSLQETQYF
d_call: TRBD2; clone_size: -; j_call: TRBJ2-1; v_call: TRBV6-2/TRBV6-3; cdr3_nt: TGTGCCAGCAGTTACTCGTCTAGCGGGGGATGGAATGAGCAGTTCTTC; cdr3_aa: CASSYSSSGGWNEQFF
d_call: TRBD2; clone_size: -; j_call: TRBJ2-5; v_call: TRBV2; cdr3_nt: TGTGCCAGCAGTCTGGGACTAGCGCAAGAGACCCAGTACTTC; cdr3_aa: CASSLGLAQETQYF
d_call: TRBD2; clone_size: -; j_call: TRBJ2-5; v_call: TRBV3-1/TRBV3-2; cdr3_nt: TGTGCCAGCAGCCAACGCGAAGCGGGGAAGTTGGAGACCCAGTACTTC; cdr3_aa: CASSQREAGKLETQYF
d_call: TRBD2; clone_size: -; j_call: TRBJ2-1; v_call: TRBV3-1/TRBV3-2; cdr3_nt: TGTGCCAGCAGCCAAGGCGGGGGGATGTCCTACAATGAGCAGTTCTTC; cdr3_aa: CASSQGGGMSYNEQFF
d_call: TRBD1; clone_size: -; j_call: TRBJ1-1; v_call: TRBV18; cdr3_nt: TGTGCCAGCTCGGAAGGACAGGGTAAATATTCCGGTGAAGCTTTCTTT; cdr3_aa: CASSEGQGKYSGEAFF
d_call: TRBD1; clone_size: -; j_call: TRBJ2-5; v_call: TRBV19; cdr3_nt: TGTGCCAGTAGCGGGACAGGGATTGGGGAACAAGAGACCCAGTACTTC; cdr3_aa: CASSGTGIGEQETQYF
d_call: -; clone_size: once; j_call: TRBJ1-1; v_call: TRBV29-1; cdr3_nt: TGCAGCGTTGCGACAACCGGGATGGGTGCTTTCTTT; cdr3_aa: CSVATTGMGAFF
d_call: TRBD1; clone_size: -; j_call: TRBJ2-2; v_call: TRBV25-1; cdr3_nt: TGTGCCAGCAGTCTAAGGACAGGGGGCACCGGGGAGCTGTTTTTT; cdr3_aa: CASSLRTGGTGELFF
d_call: TRBD2; clone_size: -; j_call: TRBJ2-5; v_call: TRBV10-1; cdr3_nt: TGCGCCAGCAGTGAGTGGGGAGGGAGGGGAGAGACCCAGTACTTC; cdr3_aa: CASSEWGGRGETQYF
d_call: -; clone_size: -; j_call: TRBJ2-2; v_call: TRBV6-5; cdr3_nt: TGTGCCAGCAGTTACTCGGTGACAAGGAACACCGGGGAGCTGTTTTTT; cdr3_aa: CASSYSVTRNTGELFF
d_call: -; clone_size: -; j_call: TRBJ2-2; v_call: TRBV7-2; cdr3_nt: TGTGCCAGCAGCTTATATAGAAACACCGGGGAGCTGTTTTTT; cdr3_aa: CASSLYRNTGELFF
d_call: TRBD1; clone_size: -; j_call: TRBJ1-2; v_call: TRBV9; cdr3_nt: TGTGCCAGCAGCAAAGGACAGGGGATAAACTATGGCTACACCTTC; cdr3_aa: CASSKGQGINYGYTF
d_call: -; clone_size: -; j_call: TRBJ1-4; v_call: TRBV19; cdr3_nt: TGTGCCAGTAGCCAGTCTAATGAAAAACTGTTTTTT; cdr3_aa: CASSQSNEKLFF
d_call: TRBD1; clone_size: -; j_call: TRBJ1-1; v_call: TRBV7-2; cdr3_nt: TGTGCCAGCAGCTTACGTCGGACAGGGTCGTTGTTGAACACTGAAGCTTTCTTT; cdr3_aa: CASSLRRTGSLLNTEAFF
d_call: TRBD2; clone_size: -; j_call: TRBJ2-1; v_call: TRBV3-1/TRBV3-2; cdr3_nt: TGTGCCAGCAGCCAAGATTTTCAGGCGGGAGGGCAGATCGACAAGCACAGTGAGCAGTTCTTC; cdr3_aa: CASSQDFQAGGQIDKHSEQFF
d_call: -; clone_size: once; j_call: TRBJ1-1; v_call: TRBV25-1; cdr3_nt: TGTGCCAGCAGTCGACAAGGGAGCACTGAAGCTTTCTTT; cdr3_aa: CASSRQGSTEAFF